Below, 9 T cell receptor beta chains from the same sample are listed, as sequenced in a study of radiation and T cells in renal cell carcinoma. Only in-frame clones appear in the TCRdb table, and some are missing; sequencing was by immunoSEQ multiplex PCR. The table has approximately 8,300 clones, around 53% seen once. Treatment denoted: 15 Gy SBRT to primary tumor, nephrectomy 4 weeks later. This specimen consisted of tumor tissue, obtained from a patient whose treatment included radiotherapy and nephrectomy. The receptors here all came from a man in his sixties with renal cell carcinoma.

CDR3 region: CASSIIGTGKHYGYTF. CDR3 DNA sequence: TGTGCCAGCAGCATAATAGGGACAGGGAAACACTATGGCTACACCTTC. The chain combines TRBV21-1 with TRBJ1-2; the tabulated D call, TRBD1, remains unverified against the DNA. TRBV21-1 is deemed a pseudogene. The CDR3 is 16 residues long.

The genes are TRBV30 and TRBJ1-1, with TRBD1 as a possible D gene (6 bases). CDR1 is GTSNPN and CDR2 is SVGIG in the germline V gene (reference sequence). Trimming took 0 bases from V and 10 from J, leaving 9 bases between them. The CDR3 loop spans 11 amino acids. CDR3 loop: CAWSVARGAFF. The CDR3 bases are TGTGCCTGGAGTGTAGCCAGGGGAGCTTTCTTT.

The rearrangement links TRBV19 to TRBJ1-5; D may be TRBD1 (6 bases). The germline V gene has CDR1 LNHDA and CDR2 SQIVND (reference sequence). The CDR3 runs 16 residues. Trimming left V 3 bases short and J 3 bases short, with 15 bases between. The DNA of the CDR3 is TGTGCCAGTAGTATCCCACAGGGAATGAACAATCAGCCCCAGCATTTT. This sequence encodes CASSIPQGMNNQPQHF.

This clone appeared a single time. CDR3 bases: TGCGCCAGCAGCCAAGACGTAGCGGGAGGTAGCGGCTACGAGCAGTACTTC. Its protein is CASSQDVAGGSGYEQYF. This rearrangement joins TRBV4-1 to TRBJ2-7, with 10 bases that match TRBD2. The length of the CDR3 is 17 residues. The J segment lost 3 bases and the V segment lost 0 bases, leaving 8 bases of the junction unmatched. CDR1 MGHRA and CDR2 YSYEKL come from the germline V gene.

The table lists this clone with a few counts. This chain links TRBV4-3 with TRBJ2-6; either TRBD1 or TRBD2 may supply D (5 bases each). V lost 0 bases to trimming and J lost 3 bases, with 12 bases between them. The CDR3 has 17 residues. CDR1 and CDR2 from the germline V gene are LGHNA and YSLEER. The CDR3 DNA is TGCGCCAGCAGCCAAGATTTACGAGGGGATGGGGCCAACGTCCTGACTTTC. This translates into CASSQDLRGDGANVLTF.

By share of the sample, this clone is medium-sized (0.01 to 0.1%). The J gene is TRBJ1-1, the V gene TRBV18; the D gene is possibly TRBD1 (5 bases). Germline CDR1 KGHSH, CDR2 LQKENI. The CDR3 contains 15 residues. Trimming pared 6 bases from V and 2 bases from J, leaving 16 bases between. The CDR3 region is CASSPIFQGNTEAFF. Here the CDR3 DNA reads TGTGCCAGCTCTCCCATCTTTCAGGGAAACACTGAAGCTTTCTTT. Supplemented by reference TRBV18 and TRBJ1-1, the full variable domain reads NAGVMQNPRHLVRRRGQEARLRCSPMKGHSHVYWYRQLPEEGLKFMVYLQKENIIDESGMPKERFSAEFPKEGPSILRIQQVVRGDSAAYFCASSPIFQGNTEAFFGQGTRLTVV.

The V and J genes are TRBV27 and TRBJ2-7; perhaps TRBD2 as D (6 bases). Deletions cut 2 bases from V and 4 bases from J, with 21 bases between. The CDR3 covers 17 residues. The germline CDR1 and CDR2 sequences are MNHEY and SMNVEV (reference sequence). DNA for the CDR3: TGTGCCAGCAGTTTAAGGAGCGGGTCCTCTCATTTTTACGAGCAGTACTTC. Amino acids: CASSLRSGSSHFYEQYF.

This clone counts as medium-sized. The chain uses TRBV5-1 and TRBJ1-2; possible D gene TRBD1, 5 bases. The germline CDR1 and CDR2 sequences are SGHRS and YFSETQ. The CDR3 runs 14 residues. Trimming removed 0 bases at V and 5 bases at J, with 11 bases between. The CDR3 region is CASSLEGERYGYTF. CDR3 nucleotides: TGCGCCAGCAGCTTGGAAGGGGAAAGGTATGGCTACACCTTC.

This clone has more than one count but fewer than ten. This chain links TRBV5-6 with TRBJ1-1, with D maybe TRBD1 (5 bases). CDR1 is SGHDT and CDR2 is YYEEEE in the germline V gene. The V end was cut by 7 bases, the J end by 6 bases, with 19 bases between. This CDR3 has 14 residues. This chain's CDR3 is CASPPGGEEAEAFF. As DNA, the CDR3 is TGTGCCAGCCCACCAGGAGGGGAGGAGGCTGAAGCTTTCTTT.